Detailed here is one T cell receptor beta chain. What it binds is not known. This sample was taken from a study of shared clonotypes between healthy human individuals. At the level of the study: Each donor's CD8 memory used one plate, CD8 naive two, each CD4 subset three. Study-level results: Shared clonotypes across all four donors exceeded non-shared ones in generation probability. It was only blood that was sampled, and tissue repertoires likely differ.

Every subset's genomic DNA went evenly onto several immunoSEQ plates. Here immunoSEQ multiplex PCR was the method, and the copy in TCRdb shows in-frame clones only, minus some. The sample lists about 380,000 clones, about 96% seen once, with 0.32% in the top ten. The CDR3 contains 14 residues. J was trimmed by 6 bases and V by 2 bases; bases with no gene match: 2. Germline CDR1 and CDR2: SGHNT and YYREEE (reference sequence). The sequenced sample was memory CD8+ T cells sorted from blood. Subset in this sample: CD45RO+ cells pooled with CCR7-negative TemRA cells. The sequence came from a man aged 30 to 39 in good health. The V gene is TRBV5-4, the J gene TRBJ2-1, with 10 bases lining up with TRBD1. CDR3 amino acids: CASSLRTGGNEQFF. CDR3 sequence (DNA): TGTGCCAGCAGCTTACGGACAGGGGGCAATGAGCAGTTCTTC.